The clone carrying this T cell receptor (beta chain) appeared once. This CDR3 region has 11 residues. Germline assignment: CDR1 GTSNPN and CDR2 SVGIG (reference sequence). The data were obtained in a study of blood T cell repertoires in COVID-19. Study background: There were acute and convalescent COVID-19 samples, and they came from the United States, Italy and Spain. PBMCs, B-cell-depleted T cells, or T cells were the source of the cDNA or gDNA that made up the material.

Original processing notes: Nucleated cell number was recorded as an estimate derived from reference gene primer amplification. Here immunoSEQ multiplex PCR was the method, and the copy in TCRdb shows in-frame clones only, minus some. The V and J calls and clone size come from that table; D and trimming were worked out from the DNA. Here the sample spans more than 200,000 clones, 88% being singletons. The sequence was obtained from a human donor in a cohort sampled during active COVID-19. This chain connects TRBV30 to TRBJ2-7; tentative D call: TRBD1 (5 bases). Specimen: peripheral blood. Written as DNA, the CDR3 is TGTGCTTCGAAGACAGTCTACGAGCAGTACTTC. The encoded protein is CASKTVYEQYF.